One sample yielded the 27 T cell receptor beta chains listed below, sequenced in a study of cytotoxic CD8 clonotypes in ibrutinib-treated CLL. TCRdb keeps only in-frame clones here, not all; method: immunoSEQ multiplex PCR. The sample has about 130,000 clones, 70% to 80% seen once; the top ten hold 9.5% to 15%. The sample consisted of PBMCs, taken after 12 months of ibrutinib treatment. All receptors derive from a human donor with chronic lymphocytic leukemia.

CDR3 residues: CASSSGGTEAFF. The CDR3 coding sequence is TGTGCCAGCAGCTCCGGGGGAACTGAAGCTTTCTTT. The V gene is TRBV7-6, the J gene TRBJ1-1; D perhaps matches TRBD1 (5 bases). The CDR3 is made up of 12 amino acids. Germline CDR1 SGHVS, CDR2 FNYEAQ. Trimming cost V 4 bases and J 5 bases, with 8 bases left between them. Supplemented by reference TRBV7-6 and TRBJ1-1, the full variable domain reads GAGVSQSPRYKVTKRGQDVALRCDPISGHVSLYWYRQALGQGPEFLTYFNYEAQQDKSGLPNDRFSAERPEGSISTLTIQRTEQRDSAMYRCASSSGGTEAFFGQGTRLTVV.

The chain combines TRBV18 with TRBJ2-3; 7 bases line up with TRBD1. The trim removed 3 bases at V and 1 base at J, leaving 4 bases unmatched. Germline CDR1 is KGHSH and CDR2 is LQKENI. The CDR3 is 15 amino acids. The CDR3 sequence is CASSPGGQGTDTQYF. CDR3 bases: TGTGCCAGCTCACCGGGCGGACAGGGCACAGATACGCAGTATTTT.

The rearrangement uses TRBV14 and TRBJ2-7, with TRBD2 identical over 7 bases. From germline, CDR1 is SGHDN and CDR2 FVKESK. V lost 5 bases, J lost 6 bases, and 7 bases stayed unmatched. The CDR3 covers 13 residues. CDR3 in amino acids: CASSSRLAGEQYF. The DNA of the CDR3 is TGTGCCAGCAGCTCCCGACTAGCAGGCGAGCAGTACTTC.

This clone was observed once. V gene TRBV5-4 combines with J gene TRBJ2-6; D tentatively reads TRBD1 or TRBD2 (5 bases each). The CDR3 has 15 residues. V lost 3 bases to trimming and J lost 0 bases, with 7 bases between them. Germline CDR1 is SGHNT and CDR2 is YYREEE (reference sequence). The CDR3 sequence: CASSSGASGANVLTF. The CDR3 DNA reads TGTGCCAGCAGCTCCGGGGCCTCTGGGGCCAACGTCCTGACTTTC.

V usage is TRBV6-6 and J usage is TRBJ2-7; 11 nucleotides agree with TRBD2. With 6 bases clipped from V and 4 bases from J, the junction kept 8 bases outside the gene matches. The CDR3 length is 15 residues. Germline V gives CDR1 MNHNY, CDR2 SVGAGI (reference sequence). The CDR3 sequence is CASSHTGLAEYEQYF. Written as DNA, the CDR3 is TGTGCCAGCAGCCACACGGGACTAGCGGAGTACGAGCAGTACTTC.

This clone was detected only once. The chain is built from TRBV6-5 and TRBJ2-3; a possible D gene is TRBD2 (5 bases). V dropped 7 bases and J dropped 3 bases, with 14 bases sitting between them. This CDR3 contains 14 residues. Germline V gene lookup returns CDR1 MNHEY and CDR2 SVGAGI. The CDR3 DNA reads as TGTGCCAGCACACTAGGCGGAACAACAGATACGCAGTATTTT. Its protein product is CASTLGGTTDTQYF.

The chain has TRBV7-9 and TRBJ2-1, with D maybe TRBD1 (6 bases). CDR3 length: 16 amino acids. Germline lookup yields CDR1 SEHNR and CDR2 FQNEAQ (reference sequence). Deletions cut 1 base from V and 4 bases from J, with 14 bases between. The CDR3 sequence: CASSLVGGTPYNEQFF. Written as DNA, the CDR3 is TGTGCCAGCAGCTTAGTAGGTGGGACACCTTACAATGAGCAGTTCTTC.

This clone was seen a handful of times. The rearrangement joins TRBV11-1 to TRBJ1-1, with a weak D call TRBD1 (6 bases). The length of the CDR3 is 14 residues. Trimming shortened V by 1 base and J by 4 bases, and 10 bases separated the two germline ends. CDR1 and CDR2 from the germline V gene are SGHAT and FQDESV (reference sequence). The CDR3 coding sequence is TGTGCCAGCAGCTTAGATGGGGGCGTCACTGAAGCTTTCTTT. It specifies CASSLDGGVTEAFF. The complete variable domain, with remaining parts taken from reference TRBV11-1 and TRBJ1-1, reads EAEVAQSPRYKITEKSQAVAFWCDPISGHATLYWYRQILGQGPELLVQFQDESVVDDSQLPKDRFSAERLKGVDSTLKIQPAELGDSAMYLCASSLDGGVTEAFFGQGTRLTVV.

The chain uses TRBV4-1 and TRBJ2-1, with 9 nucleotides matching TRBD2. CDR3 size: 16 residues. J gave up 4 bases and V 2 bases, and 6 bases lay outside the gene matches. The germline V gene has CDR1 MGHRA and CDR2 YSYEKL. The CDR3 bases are TGCGCCAGCAGCCAATTAGCGGGAGTGAATTACAATGAGCAGTTCTTC. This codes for CASSQLAGVNYNEQFF.

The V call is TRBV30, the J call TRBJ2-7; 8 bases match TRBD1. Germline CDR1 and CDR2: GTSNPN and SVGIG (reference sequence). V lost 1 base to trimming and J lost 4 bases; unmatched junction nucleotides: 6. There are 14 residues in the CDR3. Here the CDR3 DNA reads TGTGCCTGGAGTGAAGGACAGGGTTTATACGAGCAGTACTTC. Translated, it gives CAWSEGQGLYEQYF.

This CDR3 is CASSEVDLLAAPYEQYF. The CDR3 DNA follows: TGTGCCAGCAGTGAAGTAGATTTACTAGCGGCACCCTACGAGCAGTACTTC. The chain joins TRBV6-1 to TRBJ2-7, with TRBD2 matching 8 bases. This CDR3 contains 17 residues. After removal of 1 base from V and 2 bases from J, the junction contained 10 bases not matched to a gene. The germline V gene encodes CDR1 MNHNS and CDR2 SASEGT.

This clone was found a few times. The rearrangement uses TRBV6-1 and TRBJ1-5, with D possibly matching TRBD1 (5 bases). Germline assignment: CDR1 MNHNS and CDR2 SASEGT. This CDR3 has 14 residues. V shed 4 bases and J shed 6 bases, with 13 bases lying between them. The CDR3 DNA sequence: TGTGCCAGCAGTGGCCAGGGTATTGCTCAGCCCCAGCATTTT. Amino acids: CASSGQGIAQPQHF.

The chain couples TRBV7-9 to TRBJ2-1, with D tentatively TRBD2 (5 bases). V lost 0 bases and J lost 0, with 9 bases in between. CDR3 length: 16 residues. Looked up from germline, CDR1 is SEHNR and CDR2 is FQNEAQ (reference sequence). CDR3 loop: CASSLAVATSYNEQFF. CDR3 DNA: TGTGCCAGCAGCTTAGCGGTAGCGACCTCCTACAATGAGCAGTTCTTC.

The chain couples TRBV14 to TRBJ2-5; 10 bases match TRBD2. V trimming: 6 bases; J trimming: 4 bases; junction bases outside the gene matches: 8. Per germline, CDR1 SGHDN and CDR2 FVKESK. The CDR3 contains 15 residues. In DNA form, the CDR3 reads TGTGCCAGCAGTCCCCGTCCTAGCGGGAGAGAGACCCAGTACTTC. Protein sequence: CASSPRPSGRETQYF. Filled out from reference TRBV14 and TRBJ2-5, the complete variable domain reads EAGVTQFPSHSVIEKGQTVTLRCDPISGHDNLYWYRRVMGKEIKFLLHFVKESKQDESGMPNNRFLAERTGGTYSTLKVQPAELEDSGVYFCASSPRPSGRETQYFGPGTRLLVL.

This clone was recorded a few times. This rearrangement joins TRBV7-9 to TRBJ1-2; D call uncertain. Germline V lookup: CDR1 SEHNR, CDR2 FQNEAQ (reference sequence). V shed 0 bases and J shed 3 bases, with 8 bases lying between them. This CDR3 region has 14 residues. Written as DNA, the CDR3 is TGTGCCAGCAGCTTAGCGCGGGCAGACTATGGCTACACCTTC. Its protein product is CASSLARADYGYTF.

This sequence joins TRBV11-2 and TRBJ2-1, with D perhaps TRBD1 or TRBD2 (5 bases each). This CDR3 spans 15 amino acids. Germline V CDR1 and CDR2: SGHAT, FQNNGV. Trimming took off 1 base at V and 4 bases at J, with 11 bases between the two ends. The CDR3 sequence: CASSLVRELYNEQFF. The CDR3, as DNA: TGTGCCAGCAGCTTAGTCAGGGAGTTATACAATGAGCAGTTCTTC.

The CDR3 DNA reads TGTGCCACAGCAAGACACCAGGTTCCCGAGCAGTACTTC. Its protein product is CATARHQVPEQYF. This rearrangement joins TRBV28 to TRBJ2-7, with D hard to call. V lost 10 bases and J lost 6, with 19 bases in between. The CDR3 runs to 13 residues. Germline V lookup: CDR1 MDHEN, CDR2 SYDVKM.

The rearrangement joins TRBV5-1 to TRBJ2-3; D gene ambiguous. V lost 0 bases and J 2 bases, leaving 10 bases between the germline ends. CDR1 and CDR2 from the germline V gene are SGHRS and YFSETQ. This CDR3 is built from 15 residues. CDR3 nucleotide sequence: TGCGCCAGCAGCTTGGTTGGGCCATCCACAGATACGCAGTATTTT. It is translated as CASSLVGPSTDTQYF. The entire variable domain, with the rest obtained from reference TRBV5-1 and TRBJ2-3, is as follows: KAGVTQTPRYLIKTRGQQVTLSCSPISGHRSVSWYQQTPGQGLQFLFEYFSETQRNKGNFPGRFSGRQFSNSRSEMNVSTLELGDSALYLCASSLVGPSTDTQYFGPGTRLTVL.

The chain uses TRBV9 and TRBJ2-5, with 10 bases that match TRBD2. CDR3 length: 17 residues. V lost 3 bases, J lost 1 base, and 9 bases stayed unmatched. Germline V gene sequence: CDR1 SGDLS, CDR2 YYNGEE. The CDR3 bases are TGTGCCAGCAGCGCGTATCAACTAGCGGGAATCCAAGAGACCCAGTACTTC. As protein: CASSAYQLAGIQETQYF.

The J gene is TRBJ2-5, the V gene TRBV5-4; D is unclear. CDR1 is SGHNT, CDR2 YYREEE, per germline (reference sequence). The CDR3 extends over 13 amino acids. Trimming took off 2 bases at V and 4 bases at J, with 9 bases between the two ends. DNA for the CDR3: TGTGCCAGCAGCTTATGGGTTGGAGAGACCCAGTACTTC. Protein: CASSLWVGETQYF.

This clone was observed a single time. Here the CDR3 reads CASSLVGTSGETQYF. As DNA, the CDR3 is TGTGCCAGCAGCTTAGTGGGGACTAGCGGTGAGACCCAGTACTTC. The chain recombines TRBV7-6 with TRBJ2-5, with TRBD2 matching over 11 bases. The CDR3 is 15 residues long. The V segment lost 1 base and the J segment 5 bases; nucleotides outside the gene matches: 3. CDR1 and CDR2 from the germline V gene are SGHVS and FNYEAQ.

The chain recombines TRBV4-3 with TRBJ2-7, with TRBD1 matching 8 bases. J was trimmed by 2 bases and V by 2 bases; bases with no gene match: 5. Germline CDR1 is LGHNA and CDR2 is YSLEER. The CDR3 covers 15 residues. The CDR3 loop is CASSQWTGIAYEQYF. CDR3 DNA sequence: TGCGCCAGCAGCCAATGGACAGGGATCGCCTACGAGCAGTACTTC.

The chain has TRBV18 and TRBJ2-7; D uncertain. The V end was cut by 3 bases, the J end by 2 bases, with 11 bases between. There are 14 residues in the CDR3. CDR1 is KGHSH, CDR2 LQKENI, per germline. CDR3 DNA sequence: TGTGCCAGCTCACCTGACACCCTACCCTACGAGCAGTACTTC. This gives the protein CASSPDTLPYEQYF.

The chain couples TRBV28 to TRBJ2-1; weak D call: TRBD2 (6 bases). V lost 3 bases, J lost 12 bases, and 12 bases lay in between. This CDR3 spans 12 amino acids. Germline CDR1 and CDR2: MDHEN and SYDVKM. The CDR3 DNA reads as TGTGCCAGCAGTTTCTCGGGCGGGACGCAGTTCTTC. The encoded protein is CASSFSGGTQFF.

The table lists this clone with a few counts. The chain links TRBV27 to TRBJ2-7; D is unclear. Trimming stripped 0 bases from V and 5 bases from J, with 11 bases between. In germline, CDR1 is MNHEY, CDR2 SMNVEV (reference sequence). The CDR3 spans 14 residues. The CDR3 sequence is CASSLSWGSNEQYF. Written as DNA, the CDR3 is TGTGCCAGCAGTTTATCCTGGGGTAGTAACGAGCAGTACTTC.

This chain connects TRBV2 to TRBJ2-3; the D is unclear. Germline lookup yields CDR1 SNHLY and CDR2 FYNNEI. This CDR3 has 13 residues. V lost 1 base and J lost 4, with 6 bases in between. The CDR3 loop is CASSEGPADTQYF. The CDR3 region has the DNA TGTGCCAGCAGTGAAGGACCCGCAGATACGCAGTATTTT. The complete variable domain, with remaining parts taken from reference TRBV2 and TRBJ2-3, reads EPEVTQTPSHQVTQMGQEVILRCVPISNHLYFYWYRQILGQKVEFLVSFYNNEISEKSEIFDDQFSVERPDGSNFTLKIRSTKLEDSAMYFCASSEGPADTQYFGPGTRLTVL.

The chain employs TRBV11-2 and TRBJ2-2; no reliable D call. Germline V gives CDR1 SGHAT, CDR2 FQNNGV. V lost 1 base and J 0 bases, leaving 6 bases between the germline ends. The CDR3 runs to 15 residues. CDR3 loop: CASSLAGPNTGELFF. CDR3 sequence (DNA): TGTGCCAGCAGCTTAGCCGGGCCGAACACCGGGGAGCTGTTTTTT.